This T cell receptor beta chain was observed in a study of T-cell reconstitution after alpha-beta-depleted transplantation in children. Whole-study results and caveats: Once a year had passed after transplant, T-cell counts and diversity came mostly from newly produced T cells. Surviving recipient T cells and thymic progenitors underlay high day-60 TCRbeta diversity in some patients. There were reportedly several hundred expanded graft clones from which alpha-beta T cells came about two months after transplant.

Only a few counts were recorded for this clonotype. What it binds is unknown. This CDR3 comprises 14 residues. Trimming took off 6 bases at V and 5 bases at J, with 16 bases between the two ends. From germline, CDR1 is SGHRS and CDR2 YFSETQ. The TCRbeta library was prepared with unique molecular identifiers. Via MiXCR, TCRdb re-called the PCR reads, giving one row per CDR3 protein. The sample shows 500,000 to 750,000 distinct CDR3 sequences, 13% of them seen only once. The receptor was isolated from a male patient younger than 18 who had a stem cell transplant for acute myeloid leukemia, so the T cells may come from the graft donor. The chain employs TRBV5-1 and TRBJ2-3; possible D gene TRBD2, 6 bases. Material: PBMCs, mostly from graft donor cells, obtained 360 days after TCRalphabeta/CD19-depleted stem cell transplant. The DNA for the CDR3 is TGCGCCAGCACCCTTGGGGGGACGGAAGATACGCAGTATTTT. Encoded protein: CASTLGGTEDTQYF. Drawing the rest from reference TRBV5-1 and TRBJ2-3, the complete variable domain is KAGVTQTPRYLIKTRGQQVTLSCSPISGHRSVSWYQQTPGQGLQFLFEYFSETQRNKGNFPGRFSGRQFSNSRSEMNVSTLELGDSALYLCASTLGGTEDTQYFGPGTRLTVL.